This T cell receptor (beta chain) is from a study of human T cells and chemical hapten exposure. From whole blood left unfractionated, total RNA was extracted. The V gene end was trimmed by 6 bases and the J gene end by 2 bases; junction bases not matched to a gene: 8. Germline CDR1 reads MGHRA; CDR2 reads YSYEKL. CDR3 length: 16 amino acids. On this clonotype: What it binds is not known.

Study findings and constraints: TCRs at high frequency, those above 1 in 1000, did not change with DPC sensitization.

During construction of the library, unique molecular identifiers were attached to individual cDNA molecules for quantitative, reproducible TCR counting. The authors' processing: From 23,224 to 690,600 TCRs were found per sample, with a median of around 100,000. TCRdb redid the calling of the 5' RACE reads with MiXCR, one entry per CDR3 protein. TCRdb assigned the V and J calls; the authors' analysis was not used. This table holds over 95,000 distinct CDR3 sequences, around a fifth found once. The rearrangement uses TRBV4-1 and TRBJ2-3, with 10 bases aligning to TRBD2. The clonotype originates from a human donor in good health. CDR3 DNA: TGCGCCAGCAGTCGACGGACTAGCGGAAACACAGATACGCAGTATTTT. Amino acids: CASSRRTSGNTDTQYF.